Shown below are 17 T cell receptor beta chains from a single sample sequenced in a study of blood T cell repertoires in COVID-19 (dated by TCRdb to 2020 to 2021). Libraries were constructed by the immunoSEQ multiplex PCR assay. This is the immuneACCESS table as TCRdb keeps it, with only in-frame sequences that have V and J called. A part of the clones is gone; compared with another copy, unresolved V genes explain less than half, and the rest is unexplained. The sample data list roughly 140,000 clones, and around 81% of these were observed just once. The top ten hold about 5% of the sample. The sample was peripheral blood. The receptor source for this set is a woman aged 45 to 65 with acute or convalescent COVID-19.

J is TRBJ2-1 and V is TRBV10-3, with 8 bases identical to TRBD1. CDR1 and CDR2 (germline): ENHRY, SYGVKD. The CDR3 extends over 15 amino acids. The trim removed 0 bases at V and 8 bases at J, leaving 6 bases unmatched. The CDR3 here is CAISESDRVNHEQFF. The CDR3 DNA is TGTGCCATCAGTGAGTCGGACAGGGTTAATCATGAGCAGTTCTTC.

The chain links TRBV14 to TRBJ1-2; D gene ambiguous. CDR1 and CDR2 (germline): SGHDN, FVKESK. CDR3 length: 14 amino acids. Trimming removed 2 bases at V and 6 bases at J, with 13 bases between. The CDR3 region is CASSQWGLEDGYTF. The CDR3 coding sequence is TGTGCCAGCAGCCAATGGGGTTTGGAGGATGGCTACACCTTC.

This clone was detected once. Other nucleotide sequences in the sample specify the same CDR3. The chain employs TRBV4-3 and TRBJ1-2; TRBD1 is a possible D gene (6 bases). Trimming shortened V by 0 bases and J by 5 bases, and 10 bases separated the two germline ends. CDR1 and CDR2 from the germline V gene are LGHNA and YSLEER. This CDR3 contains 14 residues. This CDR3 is CASSQEGGAYGYTF. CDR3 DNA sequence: TGCGCCAGCAGCCAAGAAGGGGGGGCGTATGGCTACACCTTC.

The CDR3 sequence: CASMGWTGLSNQPQHF. The CDR3 DNA sequence: TGTGCCAGTATGGGCTGGACAGGGCTGAGCAATCAGCCCCAGCATTTT. This chain connects TRBV19 to TRBJ1-5, with 8 bases matching TRBD1. Germline V CDR1 and CDR2: LNHDA, SQIVND (reference sequence). The V and J ends lost 7 bases and 1 base, in that order; junction bases with no gene match: 9. CDR3 length: 16 residues.

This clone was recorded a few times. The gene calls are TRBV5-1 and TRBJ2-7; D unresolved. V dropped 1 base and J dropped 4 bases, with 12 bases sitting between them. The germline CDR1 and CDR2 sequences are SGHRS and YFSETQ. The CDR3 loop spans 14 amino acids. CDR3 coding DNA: TGCGCCAGCAGCTTGAGTGGTATCGGGTACGAGCAGTACTTC. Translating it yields CASSLSGIGYEQYF. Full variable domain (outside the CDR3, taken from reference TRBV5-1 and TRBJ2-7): KAGVTQTPRYLIKTRGQQVTLSCSPISGHRSVSWYQQTPGQGLQFLFEYFSETQRNKGNFPGRFSGRQFSNSRSEMNVSTLELGDSALYLCASSLSGIGYEQYFGPGTRLTVT.

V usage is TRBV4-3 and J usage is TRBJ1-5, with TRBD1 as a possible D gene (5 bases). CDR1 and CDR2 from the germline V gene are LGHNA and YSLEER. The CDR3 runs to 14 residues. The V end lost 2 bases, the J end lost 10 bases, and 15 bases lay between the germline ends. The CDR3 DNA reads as TGCGCCAGCAGCCAAAATCAGGGTCTAGGACCCCAGCATTTT. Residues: CASSQNQGLGPQHF.

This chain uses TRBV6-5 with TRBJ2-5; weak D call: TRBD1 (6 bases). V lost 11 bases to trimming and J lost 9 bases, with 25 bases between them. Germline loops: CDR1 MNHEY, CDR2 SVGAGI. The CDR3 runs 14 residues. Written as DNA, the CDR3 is TGTGCCGCCTGGGAAGTTGGGGTGAGGGGGTCCCAGTACTTC. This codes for CAAWEVGVRGSQYF.

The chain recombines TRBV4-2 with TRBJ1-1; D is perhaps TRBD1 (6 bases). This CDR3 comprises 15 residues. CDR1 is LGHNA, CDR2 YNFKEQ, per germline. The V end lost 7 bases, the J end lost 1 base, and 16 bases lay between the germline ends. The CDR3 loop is CASKQGSGSNTEAFF. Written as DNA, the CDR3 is TGTGCCAGCAAACAGGGTTCGGGGTCGAACACTGAAGCTTTCTTT.

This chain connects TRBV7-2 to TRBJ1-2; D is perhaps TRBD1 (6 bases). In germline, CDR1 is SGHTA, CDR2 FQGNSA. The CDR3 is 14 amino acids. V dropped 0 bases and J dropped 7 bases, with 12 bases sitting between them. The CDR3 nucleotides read TGTGCCAGCAGCTTAGCGTTCACAGGGTCTGGCTACACCTTC. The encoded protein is CASSLAFTGSGYTF.

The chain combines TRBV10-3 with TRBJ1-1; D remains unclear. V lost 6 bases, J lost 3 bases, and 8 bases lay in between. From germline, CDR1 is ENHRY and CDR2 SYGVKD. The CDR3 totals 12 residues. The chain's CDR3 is CAIRAGYTEAFF. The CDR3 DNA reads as TGTGCCATCAGGGCAGGATACACTGAAGCTTTCTTT.

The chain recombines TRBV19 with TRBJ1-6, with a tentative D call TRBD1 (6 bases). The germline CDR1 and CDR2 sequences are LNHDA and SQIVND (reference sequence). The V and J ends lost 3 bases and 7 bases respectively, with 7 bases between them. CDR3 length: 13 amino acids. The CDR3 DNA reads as TGTGCCAGTAGTATGGACAGAAATTCACCCCTCCACTTT. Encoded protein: CASSMDRNSPLHF.

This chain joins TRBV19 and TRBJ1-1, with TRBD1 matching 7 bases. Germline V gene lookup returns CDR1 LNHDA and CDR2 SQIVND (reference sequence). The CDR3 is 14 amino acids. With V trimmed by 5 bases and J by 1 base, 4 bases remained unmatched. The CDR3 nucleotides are TGTGCCAGTAGTCCTCGGACAGGGAACACTGAAGCTTTCTTT. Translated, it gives CASSPRTGNTEAFF.

CDR3 protein: CASSYSGPYEQYF. In DNA form, the CDR3 reads TGTGCCAGCAGTTACTCGGGGCCCTACGAGCAGTACTTC. This chain joins TRBV6-2 or TRBV6-3 and TRBJ2-7; the D gene is possibly TRBD1 (5 bases). The length of the CDR3 is 13 residues. CDR1 is MNHEY and CDR2 is SVGEGT in the germline V gene. V lost 0 bases and J 2 bases, leaving 5 bases between the germline ends.

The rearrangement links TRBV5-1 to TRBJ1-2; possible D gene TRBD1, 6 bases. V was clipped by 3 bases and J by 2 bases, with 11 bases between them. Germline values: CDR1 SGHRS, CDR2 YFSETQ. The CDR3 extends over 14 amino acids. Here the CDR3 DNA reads TGCGCCAGCAGCTCGTCACAGGGAAACTATGGCTACACCTTC. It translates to CASSSSQGNYGYTF.

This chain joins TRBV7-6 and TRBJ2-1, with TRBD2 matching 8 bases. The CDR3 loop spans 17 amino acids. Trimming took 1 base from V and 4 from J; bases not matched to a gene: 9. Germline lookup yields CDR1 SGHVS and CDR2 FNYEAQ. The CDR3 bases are TGTGCCAGCAGCTTAGGGGGGCCCGGGGGGGCATACAATGAGCAGTTCTTC. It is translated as CASSLGGPGGAYNEQFF.

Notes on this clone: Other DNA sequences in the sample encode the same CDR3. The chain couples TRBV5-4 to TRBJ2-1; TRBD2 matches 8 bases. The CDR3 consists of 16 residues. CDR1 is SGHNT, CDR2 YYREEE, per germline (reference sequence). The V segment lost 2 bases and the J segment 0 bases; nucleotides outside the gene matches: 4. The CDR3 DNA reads TGTGCCAGCAGCTTTCCGAGCGGGAGCTCCTACAATGAGCAGTTCTTC. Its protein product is CASSFPSGSSYNEQFF.

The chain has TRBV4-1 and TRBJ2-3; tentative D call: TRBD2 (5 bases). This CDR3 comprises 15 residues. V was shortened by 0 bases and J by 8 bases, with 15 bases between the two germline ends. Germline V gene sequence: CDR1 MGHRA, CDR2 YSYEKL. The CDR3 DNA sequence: TGCGCCAGCAGCCAAGATGGCGGGCCTGGGCCTACGCAGTATTTT. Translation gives CASSQDGGPGPTQYF.